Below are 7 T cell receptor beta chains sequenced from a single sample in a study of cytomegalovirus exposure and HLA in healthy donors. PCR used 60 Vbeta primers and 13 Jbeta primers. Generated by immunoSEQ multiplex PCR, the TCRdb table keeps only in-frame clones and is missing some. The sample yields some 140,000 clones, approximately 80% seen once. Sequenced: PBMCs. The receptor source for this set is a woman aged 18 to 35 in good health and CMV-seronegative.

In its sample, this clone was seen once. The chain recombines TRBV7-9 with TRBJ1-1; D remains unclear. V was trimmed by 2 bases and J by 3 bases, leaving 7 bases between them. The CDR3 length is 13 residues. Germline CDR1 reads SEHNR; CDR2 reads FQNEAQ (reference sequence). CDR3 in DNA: TGTGCCAGCAGCTTATCCGGGGACACTGAAGCTTTCTTT. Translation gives CASSLSGDTEAFF.

The CDR3 here is CASENRDREVEAFF. Written as DNA, the CDR3 is TGTGCCAGCGAGAACCGGGACAGGGAGGTCGAAGCTTTCTTT. V and J are TRBV4-2 and TRBJ1-1; 9 bases line up with TRBD1. The CDR3 consists of 14 residues. The germline V gene encodes CDR1 LGHNA and CDR2 YNFKEQ. The junction had 12 bases not matched to a gene; V was cut back by 8 bases and J by 8 bases.

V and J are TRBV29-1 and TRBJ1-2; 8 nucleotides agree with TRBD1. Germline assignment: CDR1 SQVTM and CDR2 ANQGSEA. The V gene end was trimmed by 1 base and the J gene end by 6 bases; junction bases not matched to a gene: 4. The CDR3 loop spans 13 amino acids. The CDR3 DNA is TGCAGCGTTGAAGTGACAGGGGAAGATGGCTACACCTTC. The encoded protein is CSVEVTGEDGYTF.

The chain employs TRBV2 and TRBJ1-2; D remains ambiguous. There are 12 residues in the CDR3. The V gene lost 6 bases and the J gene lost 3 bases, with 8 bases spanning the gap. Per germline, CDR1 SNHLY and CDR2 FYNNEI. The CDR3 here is CASSTVDYGYTF. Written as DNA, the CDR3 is TGTGCCAGCAGCACAGTGGACTATGGCTACACCTTC.

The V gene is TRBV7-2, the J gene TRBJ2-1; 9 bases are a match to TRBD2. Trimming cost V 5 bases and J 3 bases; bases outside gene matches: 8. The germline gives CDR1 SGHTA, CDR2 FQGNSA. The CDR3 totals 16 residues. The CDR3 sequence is CASSLVGAGGYNEQFF. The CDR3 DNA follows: TGTGCCAGCAGCCTTGTAGGAGCGGGAGGCTACAATGAGCAGTTCTTC.

The CDR3 protein is CASSLPLALSGANVLTF. As DNA, the CDR3 is TGTGCCAGCAGCTTACCGCTTGCGCTCTCTGGGGCCAACGTCCTGACTTTC. The gene calls are TRBV7-8 and TRBJ2-6, with unresolved D. Per germline, CDR1 SGHVS and CDR2 FQNEAQ. The CDR3 runs to 17 residues. The V end was cut by 2 bases, the J end by 0 bases, with 11 bases between.

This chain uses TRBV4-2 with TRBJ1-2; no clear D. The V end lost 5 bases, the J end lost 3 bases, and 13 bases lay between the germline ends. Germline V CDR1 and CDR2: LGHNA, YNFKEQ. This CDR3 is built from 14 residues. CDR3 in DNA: TGTGCCAGCAGCTCGAGGGCCGGAGACTATGGCTACACCTTC. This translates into CASSSRAGDYGYTF.